This is a list of T cell receptor beta chains from one sample in a study of blood T cell repertoires in COVID-19. Sequencing used immunoSEQ multiplex PCR; TCRdb keeps in-frame clones, though not all of them. The sample holds 200,000 or so clones, about 82% seen once. Sequencing was done on a sample of peripheral blood. The receptors derive from a woman aged 80 or over with acute or convalescent COVID-19. Each CDR3 is given with its conserved first and last residue. The D gene is left open where the match is weak. A clone size is listed for some rows: how often the clone was seen (once, few, many), or a class if it is expanded.

.,TRBV9,TRBD2,TRBJ2-1,CASSSTSSGGANEQFF,TGTGCCAGCAGCTCCACCTCTAGCGGGGGTGCTAATGAGCAGTTCTTC
.,TRBV7-2,.,TRBJ2-3,CASSFGTEGDTQYF,TGTGCCAGCAGCTTCGGAACGGAGGGAGATACGCAGTATTTT
.,TRBV6-5,TRBD1,TRBJ2-7,CASSYSRGQGWEQYF,TGTGCCAGCAGTTACTCTCGAGGACAGGGCTGGGAGCAGTACTTC
.,TRBV5-1,TRBD2,TRBJ2-7,CASSSNSGPGYEQYF,TGCGCCAGCAGCAGCAATAGCGGGCCCGGCTACGAGCAGTACTTC
once,TRBV7-8,TRBD1,TRBJ1-5,CASNAGGRRQPQHF,TGTGCCAGTAATGCAGGGGGCAGGAGGCAGCCCCAGCATTTT
once,TRBV5-6,TRBD1,TRBJ1-2,CASSFRGDRAFYGYTF,TGTGCCAGCAGCTTCCGCGGGGACAGGGCCTTCTATGGCTACACCTTC
.,TRBV6-6,TRBD1,TRBJ1-3,CASSQDRNSGNTIYF,TGTGCCAGCAGTCAGGACAGGAACTCTGGAAACACCATATATTTT
.,TRBV4-3,.,TRBJ2-5,CASSQDTQRAGTQYF,TGCGCCAGCAGCCAAGATACCCAGCGGGCCGGAACCCAGTACTTC
.,TRBV7-9,.,TRBJ1-2,CASSLSGSQGGYTF,TGTGCCAGCAGCTTATCCGGTTCACAGGGTGGCTACACCTTC
.,TRBV6-2/TRBV6-3,TRBD2,TRBJ2-7,CASSYTREGYEQYF,TGTGCCAGCAGTTACACCCGGGAGGGTTACGAGCAGTACTTC
once,TRBV3-1/TRBV3-2,.,TRBJ2-7,CASSQGYRTSYEQYF,TGTGCCAGCAGCCAAGGATACAGGACCTCCTACGAGCAGTACTTC
.,TRBV6-5,TRBD1,TRBJ1-5,CASSYGDRVGGGAQHF,TGTGCCAGCAGTTACGGAGACAGGGTAGGGGGTGGGGCCCAGCATTTT
.,TRBV29-1,TRBD1,TRBJ2-1,CSRDSSGIGTGVHEQFF,TGCAGCCGTGACTCCTCGGGAATTGGGACAGGGGTCCATGAGCAGTTCTTC
.,TRBV5-1,TRBD2,TRBJ2-3,CASSITSVSTDTQYF,TGCGCCAGCAGCATTACTAGCGTCAGCACAGATACGCAGTATTTT
.,TRBV12-3/TRBV12-4,.,TRBJ2-1,CASSSFNEQFF,TGTGCCAGCAGTTCGTTTAATGAGCAGTTCTTC
.,TRBV6-5,TRBD2,TRBJ2-3,CASSYLLGGGTDTQYF,TGTGCCAGCAGTTACCTTTTGGGCGGGGGGACAGATACGCAGTATTTT
.,TRBV5-5,TRBD1,TRBJ1-4,CASSPVSGGGEKLFF,TGTGCCAGCAGCCCAGTTTCAGGGGGAGGTGAAAAACTGTTTTTT
once,TRBV15,.,TRBJ1-5,CATSRASLDQPQHF,TGTGCCACCAGCAGAGCTAGTCTCGATCAGCCCCAGCATTTT
.,TRBV19,.,TRBJ2-2,CASSMGSENTGELFF,TGTGCCAGTAGTATGGGCTCAGAGAACACCGGGGAGCTGTTTTTT
once,TRBV27,.,TRBJ2-5,CASSITGNSKSQYF,TGTGCCAGCAGTATCACAGGGAATTCAAAGTCCCAGTACTTC
.,TRBV5-1,TRBD1,TRBJ1-6,CASSLRQGFDSPLHF,TGCGCCAGCAGCCTTAGACAGGGGTTTGATTCACCCCTCCACTTT
.,TRBV6-5,.,TRBJ1-2,CACSYSTGSAYGYTF,TGTGCCTGCAGTTACTCGACCGGGTCAGCATATGGCTACACCTTC
.,TRBV7-2,.,TRBJ1-6,CASSPWGASPLHF,TGTGCCAGCAGCCCATGGGGAGCTTCACCCCTCCACTTT
.,TRBV4-3,.,TRBJ1-1,CASSQDFAAVEAFF,TGCGCCAGCAGCCAAGATTTTGCAGCGGTTGAAGCTTTCTTT
.,TRBV25-1,.,TRBJ1-1,CASSVTGYFGAFF,TGTGCCAGCAGTGTAACAGGGTACTTCGGAGCTTTCTTT
.,TRBV5-1,.,TRBJ1-4,CASSPILGGANEKLFF,TGCGCCAGCAGCCCCATTTTGGGGGGAGCTAATGAAAAACTGTTTTTT
once,TRBV7-2,.,TRBJ1-1,CASSLSRLNTEAFF,TGTGCCAGCAGCTTAAGCAGGTTGAACACTGAAGCTTTCTTT
.,TRBV6-5,.,TRBJ1-5,CASGVGGSNQPQHF,TGTGCCAGTGGGGTAGGAGGGAGCAATCAGCCCCAGCATTTT
few,TRBV6-5,TRBD1,TRBJ1-3,CASRTGQGDGNTIYF,TGTGCCAGCAGGACGGGACAGGGGGATGGAAACACCATATATTTT
.,TRBV6-5,.,TRBJ1-2,CASMKSENYGYTF,TGTGCCAGCATGAAGTCGGAGAACTATGGCTACACCTTC
.,TRBV2,TRBD1,TRBJ1-6,CASIDRGVSNASPLHF,TGTGCCAGCATCGACAGGGGGGTTAGTAACGCTTCACCCCTCCACTTT
.,TRBV30,TRBD1,TRBJ2-3,CAWSVQGADTQYF,TGTGCCTGGAGTGTACAGGGGGCCGATACGCAGTATTTT
once,TRBV6-4,.,TRBJ1-6,CATSPSGDASPLHF,TGTGCCACCAGCCCGTCAGGGGATGCATCACCCCTCCACTTT
.,TRBV4-1,TRBD2,TRBJ2-7,CASSQGGLAGSYEQYF,TGCGCCAGCAGCCAAGGAGGACTAGCGGGTTCCTACGAGCAGTACTTC
.,TRBV18,.,TRBJ2-2,CASSPSIRGYTGELFF,TGTGCCAGCTCACCATCGATACGGGGTTACACCGGGGAGCTGTTTTTT
.,TRBV5-5,.,TRBJ1-5,CASSLTGFSNQPQHF,TGTGCCAGCAGCTTGACGGGATTTAGCAATCAGCCCCAGCATTTT
.,TRBV7-2,.,TRBJ1-6,CASSKRQETSYNSPLHF,TGTGCCAGCAGCAAACGACAGGAAACCTCCTATAATTCACCCCTCCACTTT
.,TRBV5-6,TRBD1,TRBJ1-2,CASSSDRGFYGYTF,TGTGCCAGCAGCTCAGACAGGGGGTTCTATGGCTACACCTTC
.,TRBV3-1/TRBV3-2,TRBD2,TRBJ2-1,CASSQVASSGGAREQFF,TGTGCCAGCAGCCAAGTCGCATCTAGCGGGGGGGCCCGGGAGCAGTTCTTC
.,TRBV24-1,TRBD1,TRBJ2-1,CATSGQGNEQFF,TGTGCCACCAGTGGACAGGGGAATGAGCAGTTCTTC
.,TRBV28,.,TRBJ2-7,CASIRGTYEQYF,TGTGCCAGTATTAGGGGGACCTACGAGCAGTACTTC
.,TRBV7-2,TRBD1,TRBJ1-1,CASSLAGTGINTEAFF,TGTGCCAGCAGCTTAGCGGGGACAGGGATTAACACTGAAGCTTTCTTT
.,TRBV10-1,TRBD2,TRBJ2-1,CASSESDGRDEQFF,TGCGCCAGCAGTGAGTCGGACGGGAGGGATGAGCAGTTCTTC
.,TRBV30,.,TRBJ1-2,CAWSGSTGYGYTF,TGTGCCTGGAGTGGGAGTACTGGCTATGGCTACACCTTC
.,TRBV6-5,.,TRBJ2-7,CASSSPRSSYEQYF,TGTGCCAGCAGTTCCCCCCGGAGCTCCTACGAGCAGTACTTC
.,TRBV6-5,TRBD1,TRBJ1-3,CASGDRGLGNTIYF,TGTGCCAGCGGGGACAGGGGGCTTGGAAACACCATATATTTT
few,TRBV24-1,.,TRBJ1-2,CATRPSVGYGYTF,TGTGCCACCAGGCCATCAGTTGGCTATGGCTACACCTTC
.,TRBV19,TRBD1,TRBJ2-1,CASSIMRQGLNEQFF,TGTGCCAGTAGTATAATGCGACAGGGGCTCAATGAGCAGTTCTTC
.,TRBV6-6,.,TRBJ1-5,CASSYSGQPQHF,TGTGCCAGCAGTTATTCAGGTCAGCCCCAGCATTTT